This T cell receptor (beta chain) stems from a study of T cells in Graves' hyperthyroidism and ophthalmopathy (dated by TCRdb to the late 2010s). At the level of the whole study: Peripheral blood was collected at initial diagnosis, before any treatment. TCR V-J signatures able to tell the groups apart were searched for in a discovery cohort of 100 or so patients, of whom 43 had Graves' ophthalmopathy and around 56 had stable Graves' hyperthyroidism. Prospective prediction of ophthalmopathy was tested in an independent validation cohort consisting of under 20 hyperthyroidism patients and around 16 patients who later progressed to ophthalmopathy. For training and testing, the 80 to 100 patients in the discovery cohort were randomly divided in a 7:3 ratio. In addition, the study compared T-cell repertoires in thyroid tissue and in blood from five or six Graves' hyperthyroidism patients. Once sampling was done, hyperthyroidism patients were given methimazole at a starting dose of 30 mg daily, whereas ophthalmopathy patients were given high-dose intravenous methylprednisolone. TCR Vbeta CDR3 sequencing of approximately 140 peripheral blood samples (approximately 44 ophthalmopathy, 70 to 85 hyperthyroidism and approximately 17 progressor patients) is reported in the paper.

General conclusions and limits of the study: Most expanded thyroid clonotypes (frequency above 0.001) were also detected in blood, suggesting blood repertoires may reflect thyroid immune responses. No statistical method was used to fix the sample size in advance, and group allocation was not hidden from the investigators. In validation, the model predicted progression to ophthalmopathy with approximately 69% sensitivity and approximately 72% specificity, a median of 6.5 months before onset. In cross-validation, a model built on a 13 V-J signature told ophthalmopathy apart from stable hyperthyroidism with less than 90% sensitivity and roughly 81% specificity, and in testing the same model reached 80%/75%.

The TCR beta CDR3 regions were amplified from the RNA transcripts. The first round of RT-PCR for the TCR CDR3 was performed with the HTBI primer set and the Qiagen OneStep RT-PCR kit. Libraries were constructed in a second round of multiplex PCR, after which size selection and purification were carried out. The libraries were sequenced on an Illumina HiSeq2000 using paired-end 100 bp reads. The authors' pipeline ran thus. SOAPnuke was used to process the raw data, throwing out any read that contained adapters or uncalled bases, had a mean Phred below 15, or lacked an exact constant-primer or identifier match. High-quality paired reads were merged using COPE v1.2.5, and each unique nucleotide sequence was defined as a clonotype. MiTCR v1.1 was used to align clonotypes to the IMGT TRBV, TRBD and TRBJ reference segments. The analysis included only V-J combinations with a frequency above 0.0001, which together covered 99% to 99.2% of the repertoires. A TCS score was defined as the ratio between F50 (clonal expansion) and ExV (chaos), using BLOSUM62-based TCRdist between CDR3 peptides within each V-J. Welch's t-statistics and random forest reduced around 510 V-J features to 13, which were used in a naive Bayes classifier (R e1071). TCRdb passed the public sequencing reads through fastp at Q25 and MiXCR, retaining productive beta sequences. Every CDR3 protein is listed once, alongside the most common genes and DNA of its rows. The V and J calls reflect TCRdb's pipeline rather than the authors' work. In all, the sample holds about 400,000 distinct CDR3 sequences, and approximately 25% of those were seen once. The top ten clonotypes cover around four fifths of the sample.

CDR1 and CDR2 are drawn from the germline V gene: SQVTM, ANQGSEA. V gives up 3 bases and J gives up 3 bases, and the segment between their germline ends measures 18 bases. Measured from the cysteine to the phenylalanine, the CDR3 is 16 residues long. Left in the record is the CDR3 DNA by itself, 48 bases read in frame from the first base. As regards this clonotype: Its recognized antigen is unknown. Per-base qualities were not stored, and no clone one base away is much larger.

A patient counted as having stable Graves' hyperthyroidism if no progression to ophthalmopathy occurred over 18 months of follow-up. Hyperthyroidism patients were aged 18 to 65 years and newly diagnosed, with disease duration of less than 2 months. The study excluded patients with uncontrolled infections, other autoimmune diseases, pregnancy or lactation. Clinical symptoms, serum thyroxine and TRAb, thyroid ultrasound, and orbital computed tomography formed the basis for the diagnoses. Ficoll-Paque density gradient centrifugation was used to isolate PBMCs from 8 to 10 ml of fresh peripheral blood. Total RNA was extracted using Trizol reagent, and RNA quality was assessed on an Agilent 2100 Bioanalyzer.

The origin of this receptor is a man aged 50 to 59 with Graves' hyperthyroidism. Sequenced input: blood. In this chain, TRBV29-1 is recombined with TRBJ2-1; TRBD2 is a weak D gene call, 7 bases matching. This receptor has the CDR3 CSVEGGGGGNYNEQFF. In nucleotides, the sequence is TGCAGCGTTGAGGGGGGGGGAGGGGGGAACTACAATGAGCAGTTCTTC.